The 10 T cell receptor beta chains given below trace back to one sample, sequenced in a study of blood T cell repertoires in COVID-19. The table came from immunoSEQ multiplex PCR; TCRdb's copy has only in-frame clones and leaves some out. The data show around 100,000 clones, 80% seen once. The specimen was peripheral blood. Every receptor here comes from a woman aged 70-85 years with acute or convalescent COVID-19.

In this sample, this clone turned up once. J is TRBJ2-5 and V is TRBV5-6, with 9 nucleotides matching TRBD1. Germline values: CDR1 SGHDT, CDR2 YYEEEE. The CDR3 contains 15 residues. The J segment lost 5 bases and the V segment lost 1 base, leaving 6 bases of the junction unmatched. The CDR3 loop is CASSLTGGASETQYF. Written as DNA, the CDR3 is TGTGCCAGCAGCTTGACAGGGGGCGCTTCGGAGACCCAGTACTTC.

This chain links TRBV14 with TRBJ1-2, with D maybe TRBD1 (5 bases). Germline assignment: CDR1 SGHDN and CDR2 FVKESK. V lost 1 base, J lost 3 bases, and 15 bases lay in between. The CDR3 spans 16 residues. The CDR3 nucleotides read TGTGCCAGCAGCCAAGGTCAGGGCAGTCTCTACTATGGCTACACCTTC. This translates into CASSQGQGSLYYGYTF.

The chain combines TRBV7-9 with TRBJ2-5, with D perhaps TRBD1 (6 bases). CDR3 length equals 13 residues. V was clipped by 6 bases and J by 3 bases, with 11 bases between them. In germline, CDR1 is SEHNR, CDR2 FQNEAQ (reference sequence). The CDR3 nucleotides are TGTGCCAGCAGTCCTCCAGGGGAAGAGACCCAGTACTTC. It specifies CASSPPGEETQYF.

V usage is TRBV7-8 and J usage is TRBJ2-7, with a tentative D call TRBD1 (5 bases). Germline loops: CDR1 SGHVS, CDR2 FQNEAQ. The CDR3 has 13 amino acids. The V gene lost 5 bases and the J gene lost 6 bases, with 14 bases spanning the gap. The CDR3 loop reads CASSPVQVPEQYV. The CDR3 coding sequence is TGTGCCAGCAGCCCCGTACAGGTCCCCGAGCAGTACGTC.

The chain recombines TRBV12-5 with TRBJ1-4; 9 bases are a match to TRBD1. V lost 2 bases, J lost 1 base, and 8 bases stayed unmatched. The length of the CDR3 is 18 residues. In germline, CDR1 is LGHNT, CDR2 FRNRAP. The CDR3 region is CASGLRGQGLLTNEKLFF. CDR3 DNA sequence: TGTGCTAGTGGTTTGCGGGGACAGGGACTTTTAACTAATGAAAAACTGTTTTTT.

The chain carries TRBV14 and TRBJ2-6; D uncertain. The V end lost 1 base, the J end lost 6 bases, and 10 bases lay between the germline ends. The CDR3 runs to 15 residues. Germline V CDR1 and CDR2: SGHDN, FVKESK. As DNA, the CDR3 is TGTGCCAGCAGCCAAGGCAACACCCAGGCCAACGTCCTGACTTTC. Amino acid sequence: CASSQGNTQANVLTF.

As to this clone: This sample includes further DNA sequences coding for the same CDR3. The chain has TRBV5-6 and TRBJ1-3, with no clear D. The CDR3 is made up of 15 amino acids. From germline, CDR1 is SGHDT and CDR2 YYEEEE. Trimming cost V 2 bases and J 1 base, with 10 bases left between them. The CDR3 DNA sequence: TGTGCCAGCAGCTTTTCCTCGGGTTCTGGAAACACCATATATTTT. Its protein product is CASSFSSGSGNTIYF.

The chain joins TRBV5-1 to TRBJ1-6, with no clear D. Germline CDR1 and CDR2: SGHRS and YFSETQ. Trimming took off 7 bases at V and 5 bases at J, with 10 bases between the two ends. The length of the CDR3 is 13 residues. The CDR3 DNA reads TGCGCCAGCGGGCAGGATAATAATTCACCCCTCCACTTT. This translates into CASGQDNNSPLHF.

This chain connects TRBV7-3 to TRBJ1-1; D may be TRBD1 (6 bases). The CDR3 is 13 amino acids. Looked up from germline, CDR1 is SGHTA and CDR2 is FQGTGA. Trimming took off 6 bases at V and 1 base at J, with 9 bases between the two ends. CDR3 in amino acids: CASRDRTNTEAFF. The CDR3 nucleotides are TGTGCCAGCAGAGACAGGACGAACACTGAAGCTTTCTTT.

With regard to this clone: A much larger clone lies one base from this, so it may be a read error. V usage is TRBV7-3 and J usage is TRBJ1-1; 7 positions agree with TRBD1. Per germline, CDR1 SGHTA and CDR2 FQGTGA. The CDR3 is 13 amino acids. V shed 3 bases, J shed 4 bases, and the junction held 2 bases outside the gene matches. This CDR3 is CASSLTGFTEAFF. Here the CDR3 DNA reads TGTGCCAGCAGCTTGACAGGGTTCACTGAAGCTTTCTTT. The entire variable domain, with the rest obtained from reference TRBV7-3 and TRBJ1-1, is as follows: GAGVSQTPSNKVTEKGKYVELRCDPISGHTALYWYRQSLGQGPEFLIYFQGTGAADDSGLPNDRFFAVRPEGSVSTLKIQRTERGDSAVYLCASSLTGFTEAFFGQGTRLTVV.